The T cell receptor beta chain under discussion was sequenced for a study of CD8 T cells in ankylosing spondylitis (dated by TCRdb to the late 2010s). At the level of the whole study: To find TCR variants linked to disease, the study profiled T cell receptor beta repertoires in ankylosing spondylitis patients and healthy donors. In total, the full study cohort was made up of 100 to 140 healthy donors and 25 to 30 ankylosing spondylitis patients. Peripheral blood samples were taken, and synovial fluid was additionally collected from ankylosing spondylitis patients.

The junction shows trimming of 1 base on V and 5 bases on J, plus 8 bases between the germline ends. The CDR3 starts with the cysteine, ends with the phenylalanine, and has 14 residues. The CDR3 DNA has 42 bases and is translated from base 1. The CDR1 and CDR2 encoded by the germline V gene are SGHVS and FQNEAQ. This clonotype has ten or more counts. This receptor's antigen is unknown. Base quality data are lacking; no much larger clone is found one base away. General study outcomes and caveats: Some motif variants had previously been reported in the synovial fluid and blood of reactive arthritis patients, which suggests shared mechanisms of disease initiation. The disease-linked clones had a CD8+ phenotype and were found at relatively low frequencies in peripheral blood. A TCR beta motif of several highly homologous amino acid variants appeared characteristic of blood from ankylosing spondylitis patients. The disease-linked clones were reported to be significantly enriched in matched synovial fluid samples from ankylosing spondylitis patients.

The sequencer listed for this sample is Illumina HiSeq 2500. Quantitative 5'-RACE with molecular barcodes was the method used to prepare the TCR beta libraries. Per the authors' processing: Disease-linked TCR variants were identified with a new computational method built on a probabilistic model of VDJ rearrangement. Using fastp trimming at Q25 and MiXCR clonotype assembly, TCRdb reanalyzed the public sequencing data and kept in-frame beta chains. Each entry merges the rows of one CDR3 protein and shows their most common DNA and genes. The V and J calls here are based on TCRdb, not the publication. The sample table holds some 200,000 distinct CDR3 sequences, of which 5.5% to 7.5% were seen once. The top ten constitute 11% to 15% of the sample.

This sequence originates from a male donor with ankylosing spondylitis. Material: blood, either unsorted or a sorted T cell fraction (not recorded which). In this chain, TRBV7-8 is recombined with TRBJ2-2; the D gene cannot be named for sure. For the CDR3, the sequence is CASSLDSLTGELFF. DNA sequence: TGTGCCAGCAGCTTAGACAGCCTTACCGGGGAGCTGTTTTTT.